The entry below gives a single T cell receptor (beta chain) sequence along with its context. Its antigen specificity is not known. The sample holds no much larger clone one base away, and base qualities are not on file. From a lookup of the germline V gene, CDR1 and CDR2 are ENHRY and SYGVKD. Unmatched junction bases come to 11, with V trimmed by 6 bases and J by 5 bases. From the cysteine up to the phenylalanine, the CDR3 has a length of 15 residues. Only the CDR3 region is kept as DNA, spanning 45 bases read in frame from base 1. These data are taken from a study of shared clonotypes between healthy human individuals (dated by TCRdb to 2020 to 2022). A note on the overall study: The cohort comprised two women and a few men aged 18 to 49 years. To estimate repertoire size and how much clonotypes are shared between individuals, the study performed deep sequencing of blood TCR repertoires from a handful of healthy adults. To increase sequencing depth and limit assay-specific biases, different laboratories used diverse techniques to prepare libraries and sequence TCR repertoires. Between about 0.8 and 9 billion PBMCs per donor were obtained by leukapheresis.

Using the deep immunoSEQ assay, TCR CDR3 regions were amplified from genomic DNA by multiplex PCR. Extracted genomic DNA from each cell subset was spread evenly across all wells of several immunoSEQ 96-well plates, with each plate serving as a replicate. For unsorted PBMC, each replicate PCR was loaded with approximately 300 ng genomic DNA, equivalent to roughly 33,000 T cell genomes. Ten immunoSEQ deep assay plates were used to sequence the unsorted PBMC genomic DNA. Purified libraries were quantified with a Qubit 3.0 fluorometer, sized on a Bioanalyzer 2100, and re-quantified with the KAPA Library Quantification kit. Every immunoSEQ 96-well plate was sequenced on a separate single-read 150-cycle Illumina NextSeq 550 flow cell. Per the authors' processing: Because the immunoSEQ output held only junctional sequences and lacked quality scores, the filtering could not match the filtering applied to full-length reads. To assign V/J genes and CDR3, sequences were annotated against IMGT germline references using PyIR, a Python wrapper for IgBLAST v1.9. Reads were filtered out if the reads had weak V/J assignments (E-value above 1e-6), no CDR3, stop codons, out-of-frame junctions, or ambiguous translated residues. V3J clonotypes were defined by identical inferred V gene, J gene, and CDR3 amino acid sequence. The percentage overlap between two repertoires was calculated by dividing the number of shared unique clonotypes by the size of the smaller repertoire. Richness of each repertoire was evaluated using RTK rarefaction, the Chao1 estimator, and Recon v2.1 estimates of unobserved clonotypes. The immuneACCESS repertoire file appears here via TCRdb, limited to in-frame rearrangements. These files lack a portion of the clones; in checked studies, under half of the deficit traces to unresolved V genes, and the cause of the others is not known. From that table come the V and J calls and clone size; the DNA was used to work out D and trimming. This sample is represented by roughly 500,000 clones; about 79% of them were singletons. The ten largest clonotypes hold approximately 12% of the sample.

The donors were healthy, HIV-negative adults who had no recently reported acute infections or vaccinations. Every donor was a Caucasian adult residing in Nashville, Tennessee, USA. For unsorted samples, 96 million or so PBMCs were counted, and genomic DNA was extracted using the QIAamp DNA Blood Mini kit. Blood was collected by leukapheresis, and PBMCs were isolated by Ficoll-Histopaque density gradient centrifugation and then cryopreserved in liquid nitrogen vapor phase. What the work shows at the level of the full study, not this receptor alone: The genetic and exposure-history diversity represented was limited by the small number of donors. Based on pairwise subsampling, the degree of clonotype sharing among donors was expected to be affected by sequencing depth. Sampling was restricted to blood, and TCR repertoires in tissue are likely to differ from TCR repertoires in blood.

The receptor chain draws on TRBV10-3 and TRBJ2-3; TRBD1 aligns with 7 central bases. The receptor was derived from a middle-aged woman in good health. Some clones in this sample may be carry-over from other donors' samples. Sequenced material: PBMCs. The DNA sequence is as follows: TGTGCCATCAGCAAACAGGGGCCCTTAGGAGATACGCAGTATTTT. Its translation reads: CAISKQGPLGDTQYF.